Below, 7 T cell receptor beta chains from the same sample are listed, as sequenced in a study of technical replicates of blood from a few donors. Assay: immunoSEQ multiplex PCR; the TCRdb copy retains only in-frame clones and omits some. Seen here are approximately 88,000 clones, around 94% observed once, and the top ten hold over 0.2%. What was sequenced was T cells isolated from PBMCs. The receptors here all came from a human donor in good health.

This clone showed up just once. V gene TRBV7-9 combines with J gene TRBJ1-2, with D unclear. The CDR3 sequence is 12 residues long. Per the germline V gene, CDR1 is SEHNR and CDR2 is FQNEAQ (reference sequence). V lost 1 base to trimming and J lost 6 bases, with 6 bases between them. The CDR3 DNA reads TGTGCCAGCAGCTTAGGCAGCGATGGCTACACCTTC. As protein: CASSLGSDGYTF.

CDR3 amino acids: CASSPARAGTDTQYF. The DNA of the CDR3 is TGCGCCAGCAGCCCGGCGAGGGCGGGAACAGATACGCAGTATTTT. This chain links TRBV4-1 with TRBJ2-3, with D perhaps matching TRBD2 (6 bases). Germline V lookup: CDR1 MGHRA, CDR2 YSYEKL. With 4 bases removed from V and 3 bases from J, the gap between germline ends came to 14 bases. The length of the CDR3 is 15 residues.

The J gene is TRBJ2-5, the V gene TRBV15; D may be TRBD2 (6 bases). This CDR3 is 15 amino acids long. Trimming cost V 0 bases and J 0 bases, with 8 bases left between them. Germline CDR1 is LNHNV and CDR2 is YYDKDF (reference sequence). The CDR3 protein is CATSRDGRHQETQYF. DNA of the CDR3: TGTGCCACCAGCAGAGATGGGAGGCACCAAGAGACCCAGTACTTC.

The chain has TRBV4-1 and TRBJ2-3; a possible D gene is TRBD2 (5 bases). Germline CDR1 reads MGHRA; CDR2 reads YSYEKL. The V and J ends lost 0 bases and 3 bases respectively, with 7 bases between them. The CDR3 runs to 14 residues. The CDR3 region has the DNA TGCGCCAGCAGCCAAGATGCGGGTACAGATACGCAGTATTTT. Protein product: CASSQDAGTDTQYF.

The chain combines TRBV5-5 with TRBJ2-7, with 9 nucleotides matching TRBD1. CDR1 SGHKS and CDR2 YYEKEE come from the germline V gene (reference sequence). This CDR3 has 15 residues. J was trimmed by 6 bases and V by 0 bases; bases with no gene match: 7. CDR3: CASSLAPGQGAEQYF. CDR3 DNA: TGTGCCAGCAGCTTGGCCCCGGGACAGGGTGCCGAGCAGTACTTC.

The chain carries TRBV30 and TRBJ1-4, with 7 positions matching TRBD1. Germline CDR1 and CDR2: GTSNPN and SVGIG (reference sequence). V trimming: 2 bases; J trimming: 7 bases; junction bases outside the gene matches: 7. The CDR3 has 14 residues. CDR3 bases: TGTGCCTGGAGTCGAATAGAGGGGGCTGAAAAACTGTTTTTT. It encodes CAWSRIEGAEKLFF.

V and J are TRBV27 and TRBJ2-7; D call uncertain. Germline CDR1 and CDR2: MNHEY and SMNVEV (reference sequence). The CDR3 length is 13 residues. With 8 bases removed from V and 5 bases from J, the gap between germline ends came to 16 bases. The CDR3 loop is CASGWSYRDEQYF. DNA for the CDR3: TGTGCCAGCGGGTGGAGTTATAGAGACGAGCAGTACTTC.